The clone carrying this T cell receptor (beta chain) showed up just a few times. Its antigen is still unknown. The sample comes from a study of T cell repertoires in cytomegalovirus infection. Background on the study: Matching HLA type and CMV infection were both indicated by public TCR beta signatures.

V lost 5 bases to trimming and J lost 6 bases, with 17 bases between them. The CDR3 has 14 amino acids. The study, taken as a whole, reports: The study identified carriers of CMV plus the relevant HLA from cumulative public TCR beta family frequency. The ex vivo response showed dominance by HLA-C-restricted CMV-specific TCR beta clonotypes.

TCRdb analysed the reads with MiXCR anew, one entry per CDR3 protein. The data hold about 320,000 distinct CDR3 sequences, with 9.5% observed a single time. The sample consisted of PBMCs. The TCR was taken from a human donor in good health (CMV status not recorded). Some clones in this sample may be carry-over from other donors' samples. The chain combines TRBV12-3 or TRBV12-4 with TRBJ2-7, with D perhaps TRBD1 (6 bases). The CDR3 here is CASSPRTVRPEQYF. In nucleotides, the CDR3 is TGTGCCAGCAGTCCACGGACAGTCCGTCCCGAGCAGTACTTC.